The clone carrying this T cell receptor (beta chain) occurred a few times. Its antigen is not identified. This sample was taken from a study of response to subunit inactivated influenza vaccine. Study-level results: Authors suggested each seasonal influenza vaccination recruits few new T cells.

TCRdb reanalysed the RT-PCR reads using MiXCR and keeps one entry per CDR3 protein. The sample lists about 780,000 distinct CDR3 sequences; 15% to 20% were seen once. The sample in question was PBMCs from blood, obtained roughly 5 days after vaccination. This TCR derives from a man over 45 who received an inactivated influenza vaccine.

DNA for the CDR3: TGTGCCAGCAGCGCGACGAATGGGCCTACTACCTACGAGCAGTACTTC. Its protein is CASSATNGPTTYEQYF. This chain connects TRBV9 to TRBJ2-7; no definite D call. Germline lookup yields CDR1 SGDLS and CDR2 YYNGEE. The germline V and J ends were trimmed by 3 bases and 2 bases, with 18 bases remaining between them. CDR3 length equals 16 residues.